The TCR beta chain under discussion was sequenced for a study of blood T cell repertoires in COVID-19. Study-wide context: Acute-phase and convalescent COVID-19 samples originated in the United States, Italy and Spain. PBMCs, B-cell-depleted T cells, or T cells provided the cDNA or gDNA that made up the material.

The authors' processing: Reference gene primer amplification gave estimated nucleated cell counts. The repertoire was sequenced with immunoSEQ multiplex PCR; TCRdb's copy has only in-frame clones and lacks some. V, J and clone size derive from that table, while D and trimming were established from the DNA sequence. Here the sample spans tens of thousands of clones, 80% being singletons. The CDR3 is made up of 14 amino acids. V lost 5 bases, J lost 7 bases, and 9 bases stayed unmatched. Germline values: CDR1 KGHSH, CDR2 LQKENI. The V call is TRBV18, the J call TRBJ2-7; 9 nucleotides align to TRBD2. Sequencing used peripheral blood. The clonotype comes from an elderly woman with acute or convalescent COVID-19. The CDR3 reads CASSGVIAGDEQYF. DNA of the CDR3: TGTGCCAGCTCAGGGGTGATAGCGGGAGATGAGCAGTACTTC.